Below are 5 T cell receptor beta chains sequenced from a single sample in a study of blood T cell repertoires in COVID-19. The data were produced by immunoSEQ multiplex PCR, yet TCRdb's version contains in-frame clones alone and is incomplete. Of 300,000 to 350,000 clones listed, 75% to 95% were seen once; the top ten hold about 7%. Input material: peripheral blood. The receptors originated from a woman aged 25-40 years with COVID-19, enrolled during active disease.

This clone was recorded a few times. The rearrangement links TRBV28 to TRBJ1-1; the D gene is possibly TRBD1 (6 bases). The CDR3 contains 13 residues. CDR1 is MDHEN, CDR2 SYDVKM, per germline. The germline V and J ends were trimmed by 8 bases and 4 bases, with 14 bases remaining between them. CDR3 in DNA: TGTGCCAGCCGGGGGGGCGGGATCACTGAAGCTTTCTTT. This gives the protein CASRGGGITEAFF.

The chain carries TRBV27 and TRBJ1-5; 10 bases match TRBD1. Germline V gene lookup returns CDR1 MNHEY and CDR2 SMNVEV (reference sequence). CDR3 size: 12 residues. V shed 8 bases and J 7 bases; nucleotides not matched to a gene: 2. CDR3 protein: CASGQGGQPQHF. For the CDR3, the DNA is TGTGCCAGCGGACAGGGGGGCCAGCCCCAGCATTTT.

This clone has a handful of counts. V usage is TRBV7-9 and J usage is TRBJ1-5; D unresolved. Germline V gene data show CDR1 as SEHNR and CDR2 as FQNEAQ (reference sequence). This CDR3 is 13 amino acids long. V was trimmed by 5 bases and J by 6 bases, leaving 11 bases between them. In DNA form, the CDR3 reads TGTGCCAGCAGCCCCTCCCTTTTTCAGCCCCAGCATTTT. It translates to CASSPSLFQPQHF.

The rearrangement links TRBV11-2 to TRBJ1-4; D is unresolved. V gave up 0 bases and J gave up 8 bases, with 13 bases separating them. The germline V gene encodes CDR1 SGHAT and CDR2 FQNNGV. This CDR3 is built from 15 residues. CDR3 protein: CASSLENTPGEKLFF. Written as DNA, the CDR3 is TGTGCCAGCAGCTTAGAAAACACCCCGGGGGAAAAACTGTTTTTT.

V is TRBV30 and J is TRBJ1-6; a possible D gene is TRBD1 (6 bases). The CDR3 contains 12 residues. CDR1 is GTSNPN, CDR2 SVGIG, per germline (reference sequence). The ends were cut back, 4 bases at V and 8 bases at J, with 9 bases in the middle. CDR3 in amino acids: CAWKQGDSPLHF. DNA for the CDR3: TGTGCCTGGAAACAGGGAGATTCACCCCTCCACTTT.